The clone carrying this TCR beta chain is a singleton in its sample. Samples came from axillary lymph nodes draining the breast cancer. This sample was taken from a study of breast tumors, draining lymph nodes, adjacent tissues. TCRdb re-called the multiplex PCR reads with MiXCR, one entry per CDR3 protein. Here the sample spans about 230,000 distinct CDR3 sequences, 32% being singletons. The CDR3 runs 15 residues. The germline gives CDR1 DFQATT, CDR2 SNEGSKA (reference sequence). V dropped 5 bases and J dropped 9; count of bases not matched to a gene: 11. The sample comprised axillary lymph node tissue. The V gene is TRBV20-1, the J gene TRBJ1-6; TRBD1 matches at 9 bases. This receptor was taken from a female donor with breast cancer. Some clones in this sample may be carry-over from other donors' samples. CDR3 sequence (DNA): TGCAGTGCTCAATCCGGGACAGGGTTGGGTTCACCCCTCCACTTT. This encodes CSAQSGTGLGSPLHF.